Below, 14 T cell receptor beta chains from the same sample are listed, as sequenced in a study of blood T cells in healthy people across ages. A J-beta primer mix and a sample-barcoded 5' primer were used in a second PCR of roughly 6 to 12 cycles. In TCRdb, the 5' RACE reads were re-called with MiXCR into one record per CDR3 protein. The profile shows roughly 1,500,000 distinct CDR3 sequences, about 35% of them singletons. The sample consisted of blood. The receptors shown here come from a young woman in good health.

The chain recombines TRBV15 with TRBJ2-4; possibly TRBD1 for D (5 bases). TRBJ2-7 explains the end of the DNA better; the J call may be wrong. This CDR3 comprises 15 residues. Germline-derived CDR1 and CDR2 are LNHNV and YYDKDF (reference sequence). The CDR3 here is CATSREGGRAFEQYF. In nucleotides, the CDR3 is TGTGCCACCAGCAGAGAAGGTGGCAGGGCATTCGAGCAGTACTTC.

This clonotype was seen only once. The chain employs TRBV4-1 and TRBJ1-1; D is perhaps TRBD1 (5 bases). With 0 bases removed from V and 4 bases from J, the gap between germline ends came to 9 bases. The CDR3 is 14 amino acids. CDR1 is MGHRA and CDR2 is YSYEKL in the germline V gene. CDR3 residues: CASSQEKGRTEAFF. CDR3 coding DNA: TGCGCCAGCAGCCAAGAAAAGGGGCGCACTGAAGCTTTCTTT.

CDR3 sequence: CASSQPTGQGVGGYTF. The CDR3 coding sequence is TGCGCCAGCAGCCAACCTACGGGACAGGGGGTGGGTGGCTACACCTTC. V is TRBV4-1 and J is TRBJ1-2; TRBD1 agrees at 11 bases. The junction had 9 bases not matched to a gene; V was cut back by 2 bases and J by 7 bases. There are 16 residues in the CDR3. The germline V gene encodes CDR1 MGHRA and CDR2 YSYEKL.

The chain couples TRBV5-4 to TRBJ2-1; 13 bases match TRBD2. V shed 7 bases, J shed 8 bases, and the junction held 9 bases outside the gene matches. This CDR3 comprises 15 residues. Germline assignment: CDR1 SGHNT and CDR2 YYREEE (reference sequence). The CDR3 loop reads CASSPGLAGLDEQFF. For the CDR3, the DNA is TGTGCCAGCTCCCCGGGACTAGCGGGGCTCGATGAGCAGTTCTTC.

The rearrangement joins TRBV6-1 to TRBJ2-3; a weak D match, TRBD2 (5 bases). CDR1 and CDR2 from the germline V gene are MNHNS and SASEGT. V was cut by 7 bases and J by 2 bases, with 13 bases left in between. The length of the CDR3 is 14 residues. CDR3 DNA: TGTGCCAGCATCCGGCTAGCTCACACAGATACGCAGTATTTT. Its protein is CASIRLAHTDTQYF.

This chain joins TRBV4-1 and TRBJ2-3; the D gene is possibly TRBD2 (5 bases). Trimming removed 4 bases from V and 6 bases from J, with 14 bases in between. CDR1 MGHRA and CDR2 YSYEKL come from the germline V gene. The CDR3 is 14 amino acids. CDR3 coding DNA: TGCGCCAGCAGCCGGAATCCCTTAGCGGATACGCAGTATTTT. The encoded protein is CASSRNPLADTQYF.

This clonotype was seen more than once but under ten times. V is TRBV29-1 and J is TRBJ2-7; 7 bases align to TRBD1. The CDR3 extends over 14 amino acids. Trimming at V came to 4 bases and at J to 4 bases, leaving 10 bases not matched to a gene. Per the germline V gene, CDR1 is SQVTM and CDR2 is ANQGSEA. CDR3 residues: CSVGTGQLPYEQYF. The CDR3 DNA sequence: TGCAGCGTTGGGACGGGACAGTTGCCTTACGAGCAGTACTTC.

The chain joins TRBV12-3 or TRBV12-4 to TRBJ2-2; no reliable D call. V shed 6 bases and J shed 7 bases, with 15 bases lying between them. The CDR3 has 14 residues. The CDR3 DNA sequence: TGTGCCAGCAGCCTAGTAACCCTTGGCGGGGAGCTGTTTTTT. It specifies CASSLVTLGGELFF.

This clonotype was detected only a few times. V is TRBV28 and J is TRBJ2-7; a weak D match, TRBD2 (6 bases). This CDR3 spans 14 amino acids. Germline V gene sequence: CDR1 MDHEN, CDR2 SYDVKM. Trimming shortened V by 2 bases and J by 4 bases, and 12 bases separated the two germline ends. CDR3 amino acids: CASSLGGLPYEQYF. In DNA form, the CDR3 reads TGTGCCAGCAGTTTAGGGGGACTGCCGTACGAGCAGTACTTC.

This clonotype was observed at least ten times. This chain joins TRBV7-9 and TRBJ2-3; 9 nucleotides match TRBD2. Trimming took 5 bases from V and 4 from J; bases not matched to a gene: 4. Germline CDR1 reads SEHNR; CDR2 reads FQNEAQ (reference sequence). The CDR3 is 14 residues long. The CDR3 bases are TGTGCCAGCAGCCCCCGGACTAGCGCAGATACGCAGTATTTT. It specifies CASSPRTSADTQYF.

This clonotype was seen more than once but under ten times. The V gene is TRBV20-1, the J gene TRBJ2-5; 10 bases fit TRBD2. The V segment lost 0 bases and the J segment 8 bases; nucleotides outside the gene matches: 6. The CDR3 has 14 amino acids. CDR1 DFQATT and CDR2 SNEGSKA come from the germline V gene (reference sequence). CDR3 amino acids: CSAREGTSVQTQYF. CDR3 DNA sequence: TGCAGTGCTAGAGAAGGGACTAGCGTCCAAACCCAGTACTTC.

The chain joins TRBV27 to TRBJ2-3; the D gene could be TRBD1 or TRBD2 (5 bases each). Trimming stripped 10 bases from V and 1 base from J, with 15 bases between. This CDR3 has 14 amino acids. Germline CDR1 reads MNHEY; CDR2 reads SMNVEV (reference sequence). CDR3 nucleotide sequence: TGTGCCACCCTGGGGGTGGTGGGCACAGATACGCAGTATTTT. It codes for CATLGVVGTDTQYF.

A few counts support this clonotype. J is TRBJ2-5 and V is TRBV20-1; TRBD1 matches 7 bases. CDR1 and CDR2 from the germline V gene are DFQATT and SNEGSKA (reference sequence). The CDR3 has 12 amino acids. Trimming at V came to 5 bases and at J to 3 bases, leaving 3 bases not matched to a gene. The CDR3 nucleotides read TGCAGTGCTCAAACAGGGGAAGAGACCCAGTACTTC. It translates to CSAQTGEETQYF.

This clonotype was detected a few times. A much larger clone differs from this one at a single base, so this may be a read error. The chain uses TRBV20-1 and TRBJ2-5, with D possibly matching TRBD2 (6 bases). The V gene's germline CDR1 is DFQATT and CDR2 SNEGSKA (reference sequence). The CDR3 sequence is 13 residues long. DNA for the CDR3: TGCAGTGCCCCCCCCGGAGGGAAAGAGGCCCAGTACTTC. Amino acids: CSAPPGGKEAQYF.